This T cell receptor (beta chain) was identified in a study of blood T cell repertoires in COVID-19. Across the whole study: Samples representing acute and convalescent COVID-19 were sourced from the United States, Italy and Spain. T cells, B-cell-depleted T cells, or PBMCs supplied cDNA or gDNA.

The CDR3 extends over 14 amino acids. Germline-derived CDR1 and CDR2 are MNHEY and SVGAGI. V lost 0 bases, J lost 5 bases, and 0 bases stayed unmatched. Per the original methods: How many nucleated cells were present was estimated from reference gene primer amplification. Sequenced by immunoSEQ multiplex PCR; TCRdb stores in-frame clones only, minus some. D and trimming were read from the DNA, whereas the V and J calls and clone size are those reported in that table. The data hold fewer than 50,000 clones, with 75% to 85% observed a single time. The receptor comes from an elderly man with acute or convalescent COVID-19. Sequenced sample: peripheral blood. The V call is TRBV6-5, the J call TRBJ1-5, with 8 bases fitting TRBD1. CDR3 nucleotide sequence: TGTGCCAGCAGTTACTCCAGGGGGCATCAGCCCCAGCATTTT. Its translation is CASSYSRGHQPQHF.